These T cell receptor beta chains were read from a single sample in a study of cytomegalovirus exposure and HLA in healthy donors. Clones were sequenced by immunoSEQ multiplex PCR, and TCRdb holds only the in-frame ones, with some missing. The sample carries over 30,000 clones, approximately 90% recorded once. The sample was PBMCs. These receptors were collected from a woman in her forties in good health and CMV-seropositive. Each CDR3 is given with its conserved first and last residue. A D gene is named only where the DNA matches it firmly. Part of the rows lack a size; the others show once, few, many or a class for expanded clones.

>TRBJ1-1|NA|TRBD1|TRBV10-3
CAIGGADTEAFF
TGTGCCATAGGGGGCGCGGACACTGAAGCTTTCTTT
>TRBJ1-5|NA|NA|TRBV28
CASETQGLGQPQHF
TGTGCCAGCGAGACCCAGGGGCTGGGACAGCCCCAGCATTTT
>TRBJ1-5|NA|TRBD1|TRBV9
CASSVEGQKSQPQHF
TGTGCCAGCAGCGTAGAGGGACAGAAATCTCAGCCCCAGCATTTT
>TRBJ2-1|NA|NA|TRBV6-1
CASSKGGDPYNEQFF
TGTGCCAGTTCAAAAGGGGGGGATCCCTACAATGAGCAGTTCTTC
>TRBJ1-6|NA|NA|TRBV6-5
CASRRGGSNSPLHF
TGTGCCAGCAGGCGCGGGGGAAGTAATTCACCCCTCCACTTT
>TRBJ2-5|NA|NA|TRBV2
CASPQGGEETQYF
TGTGCCAGCCCACAGGGGGGGGAAGAGACCCAGTACTTC
>TRBJ1-6|NA|TRBD1|TRBV4-2
CASSQPAGGGPSSYNSPLHF
TGTGCCAGCAGCCAACCCGCAGGGGGCGGTCCTAGCTCCTATAATTCACCCCTCCACTTT
>TRBJ2-7|NA|TRBD1|TRBV27
CASSLRDRLTEQYF
TGTGCCAGCAGTCTCCGGGACAGGTTGACCGAGCAGTACTTC
>TRBJ1-1|NA|NA|TRBV15
CATSRDSGQNTEAFF
TGTGCCACCAGCAGAGATTCGGGACAGAACACTGAAGCTTTCTTT
>TRBJ2-7|NA|NA|TRBV28
CASSDQGWRKDF
TGTGCCAGCAGTGACCAGGGTTGGCGGAAAGACTTC
>TRBJ1-1|NA|TRBD1|TRBV6-1
CASRSGTGGLTEAFF
TGTGCCAGCAGGAGCGGGACAGGGGGGCTCACTGAAGCTTTCTTT
>TRBJ2-7|NA|TRBD1|TRBV27
CASSAYDTGVQEQYF
TGTGCCAGCAGTGCATACGATACAGGGGTTCAAGAGCAGTACTTC
>TRBJ1-5|NA|TRBD1|TRBV6-5
CASSSTGGNQPQHF
TGTGCCAGCAGTTCGACAGGGGGGAATCAGCCCCAGCATTTT
>TRBJ1-2|NA|NA|TRBV27
CASSLSGPYGYTF
TGTGCCAGCAGTTTATCGGGGCCCTATGGCTACACCTTC
>TRBJ2-7|NA|NA|TRBV5-1
CASSWVSGNEQYF
TGCGCCAGCAGCTGGGTTTCGGGTAACGAGCAGTACTTC
>TRBJ2-7|NA|NA|TRBV5-3
CARSLQNRDREQYF
TGTGCCAGAAGCTTGCAGAACAGGGATCGCGAGCAGTACTTC
>TRBJ2-5|NA|TRBD2|TRBV7-7
CASSLGRAAGEETQYF
TGTGCCAGCAGCTTAGGGAGGGCAGCGGGAGAGGAGACCCAGTACTTC
>TRBJ2-2|NA|TRBD2|TRBV11-1
CASSLLAGGPTGELFF
TGTGCCAGCAGCTTGCTAGCGGGGGGCCCCACCGGGGAGCTGTTTTTT
>TRBJ2-5|NA|NA|TRBV7-9
CASSLYSWYQETQYF
TGTGCCAGCAGCTTGTACTCATGGTACCAAGAGACCCAGTACTTC
>TRBJ2-3|NA|NA|TRBV7-9
CASSYGFYTQYF
TGTGCCAGCAGCTACGGGTTTTATACGCAGTATTTT
>TRBJ1-6|NA|NA|TRBV25-1
CASSEQGRESSYNSPLHF
TGTGCCAGCAGTGAACAAGGGAGAGAAAGCTCCTATAATTCACCCCTCCACTTT
>TRBJ2-1|NA|NA|TRBV30
CAWSLLENEQFF
TGTGCCTGGAGTCTCCTGGAGAATGAGCAGTTCTTC
>TRBJ2-3|NA|TRBD1|TRBV4-3
CASSQDRGHADTQYF
TGCGCCAGCAGCCAGGACAGGGGGCATGCAGATACGCAGTATTTT
>TRBJ1-4|once|TRBD1|TRBV5-6
CASSLRGTGEEKLFF
TGTGCCAGCAGCCTCCGGGGGACAGGGGAGGAAAAACTGTTTTTT
>TRBJ2-7|NA|TRBD1|TRBV10-1
CASSESRGTDYEQYF
TGCGCCAGCAGTGAGTCTAGAGGGACAGACTACGAGCAGTACTTC
>TRBJ2-5|few|TRBD1|TRBV29-1
CSVGTGGRETQYF
TGCAGCGTTGGGACAGGGGGTCGGGAGACCCAGTACTTC
>TRBJ2-5|NA|NA|TRBV7-8
CASSPSRTKETQYF
TGTGCCAGCAGCCCCAGCAGGACTAAAGAGACCCAGTACTTC
>TRBJ2-5|NA|NA|TRBV27
CASSLLGGGQETQYF
TGTGCCAGCAGTTTATTGGGAGGGGGGCAAGAGACCCAGTACTTC
>TRBJ2-1|NA|NA|TRBV11-3
CASSPSPGSSYNEQFF
TGTGCCAGCAGCCCGAGCCCGGGAAGCTCCTACAATGAGCAGTTCTTC
>TRBJ1-1|NA|NA|TRBV18
CASSDGKNTEAFF
TGTGCCAGCTCCGACGGGAAGAACACTGAAGCTTTCTTT
>TRBJ1-6|NA|TRBD1|TRBV2
CASNPPEGALTPLHF
TGTGCCAGCAACCCCCCCGAGGGGGCGCTTACACCCCTCCACTTT
>TRBJ1-6|NA|NA|TRBV6-4
CASSEGDNSPLHF
TGTGCCAGCAGTGAGGGCGATAATTCACCCCTCCACTTT
>TRBJ2-7|NA|NA|TRBV4-1
CASSPPYIQGNEQYF
TGCGCCAGCAGCCCCCCTTACATACAGGGAAACGAGCAGTACTTC
>TRBJ2-2|NA|NA|TRBV5-4
CASSQVTGELFF
TGTGCCAGCAGCCAGGTAACCGGGGAGCTGTTTTTT
>TRBJ1-6|NA|NA|TRBV6-1
CASSTGLGSPLHF
TGTGCCAGCAGTACAGGGTTGGGGTCACCCCTCCACTTT
>TRBJ2-3|NA|TRBD2|TRBV27
CASRGLAAPNYTQYF
TGTGCCAGCAGAGGACTAGCGGCGCCGAATTATACGCAGTATTTT
>TRBJ2-1|NA|TRBD2|TRBV5-1
CASRPGGRDEQFF
TGCGCCAGCAGGCCGGGGGGACGGGATGAGCAGTTCTTC
>TRBJ2-1|once|NA|TRBV7-2
CASSPPAGRYNEQFF
TGTGCCAGCAGCCCCCCAGCAGGGCGGTACAATGAGCAGTTCTTC
>TRBJ2-3|NA|TRBD1|TRBV11-3
CASSWAGTGNTDTQYF
TGTGCCAGCAGCTGGGCCGGGACAGGGAACACAGATACGCAGTATTTT
>TRBJ2-7|once|TRBD1|TRBV7-6
CASSLGAGTGVSSYEQYF
TGTGCCAGCAGCTTAGGTGCCGGGACAGGGGTAAGCTCCTACGAGCAGTACTTC
>TRBJ2-5|NA|NA|TRBV6-1
CASGARETQYF
TGTGCCAGCGGGGCGCGGGAGACCCAGTACTTC